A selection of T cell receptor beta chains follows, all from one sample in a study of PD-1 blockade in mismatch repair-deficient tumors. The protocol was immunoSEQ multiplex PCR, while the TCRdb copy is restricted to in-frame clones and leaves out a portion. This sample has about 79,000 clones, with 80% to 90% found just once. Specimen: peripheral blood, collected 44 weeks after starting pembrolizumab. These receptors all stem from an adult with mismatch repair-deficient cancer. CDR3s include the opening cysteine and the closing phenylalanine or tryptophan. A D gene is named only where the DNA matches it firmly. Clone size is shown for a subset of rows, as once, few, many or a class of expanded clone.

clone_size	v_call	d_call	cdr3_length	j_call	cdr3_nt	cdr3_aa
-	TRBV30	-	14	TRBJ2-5	TGTGCCTGGAGTTCCCGGACTATCGTAGAGACCCAGTACTTC	CAWSSRTIVETQYF
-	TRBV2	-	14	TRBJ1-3	TGTGCCAGCCTCCCAGGGGCCTCTGGAAACACCATATATTTT	CASLPGASGNTIYF
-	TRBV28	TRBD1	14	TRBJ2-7	TGTGCCAGCAGGGGACAGGGAGGAAACTACGAGCAGTACTTC	CASRGQGGNYEQYF
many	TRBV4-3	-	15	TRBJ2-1	TGCGCCAGCAGCCAAGAATCCGAAGCTAGCTATGAGCAGTTCTTC	CASSQESEASYEQFF
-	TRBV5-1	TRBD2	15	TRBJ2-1	TGCGCCAGCAGTTCTAGCGGGATCCCCTACAATGAGCAGTTCTTC	CASSSSGIPYNEQFF
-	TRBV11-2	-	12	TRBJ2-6	TGTGCCAGCACCTCTGGGGCCAACGTCCTGACTTTC	CASTSGANVLTF
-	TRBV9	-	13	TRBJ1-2	TGTGCCAGCAGCGTCTCTGTTAACTATGGCTACGCCTTC	CASSVSVNYGYAF
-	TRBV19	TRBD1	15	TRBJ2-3	TGTGCCAGTAGTATTCGGACAGGCCAGGCAGATACGCAGTATTTT	CASSIRTGQADTQYF
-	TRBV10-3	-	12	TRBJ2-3	TGTGCCATCAGCCCAGAGAGGGGTACGCAGTATTTT	CAISPERGTQYF
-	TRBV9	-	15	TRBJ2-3	TGTGCCAGCAGCGTAGCCTCAGGAGCTGCAGATACGCAGTATTTT	CASSVASGAADTQYF
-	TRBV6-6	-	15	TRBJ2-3	TGTGCCAGCGCTAGTGCGGGGGCGGGCACAGATACGCAGTATTTT	CASASAGAGTDTQYF
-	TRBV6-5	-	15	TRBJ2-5	TGTGCCAGCAGTCCCTCCTTTGTTGCGGGAGAGACCCAGTACTTC	CASSPSFVAGETQYF
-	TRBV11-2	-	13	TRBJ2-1	TGTGCCAGCAGCAAACCCCTAGTCAATGAGCAGTTCTTC	CASSKPLVNEQFF
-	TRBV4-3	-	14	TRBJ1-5	TGCGCCAGCAGCCAAGGGAACCGTCTACTGCCCCAGCATTTT	CASSQGNRLLPQHF
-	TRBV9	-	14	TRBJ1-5	TGTGCCAGCAGCGTAGGGAGATCCAATCAGCCCCAGCATTTT	CASSVGRSNQPQHF
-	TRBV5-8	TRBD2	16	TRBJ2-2	TGTGCCAGCAGCTTCCTCCGGGAGGCGTACACCGGGGAGCTGTTTTTT	CASSFLREAYTGELFF
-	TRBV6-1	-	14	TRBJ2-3	TGTGCCAGCATCCGGGACCCGCGGACAGATACGCAGTATTTT	CASIRDPRTDTQYF
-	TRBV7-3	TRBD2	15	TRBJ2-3	TGTGCCAGCAGCTTAAAGGCGGGAGCCACAGATACGCAGTATTTT	CASSLKAGATDTQYF
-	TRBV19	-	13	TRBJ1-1	TGTGCCAGTAGTATAGGACTGAGACCAGAAGCTTTCTTT	CASSIGLRPEAFF
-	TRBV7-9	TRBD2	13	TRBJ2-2	TGTGCCAGCAGCTTAACAGCGGGAGGGGAGCTGTTTTTT	CASSLTAGGELFF
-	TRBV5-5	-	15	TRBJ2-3	TGTGCCAGCAGCTTGGATCCGGGAGTTGCAGATACGCAGTATTTT	CASSLDPGVADTQYF
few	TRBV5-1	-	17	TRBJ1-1	TGCGCCAGCAGCTTGTCACAGGGAATAGGGTCGGGCACTGAAGCTTTCTTT	CASSLSQGIGSGTEAFF
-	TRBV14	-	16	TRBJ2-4	TGTGCCAGCAGCCCAGGGTCGGTGGGGGCCAAAAACATTCAGTACTTC	CASSPGSVGAKNIQYF
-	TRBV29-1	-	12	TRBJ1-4	TGCAGCGTTGAAGGTACCCCTGAAAAACTGTTTTTT	CSVEGTPEKLFF
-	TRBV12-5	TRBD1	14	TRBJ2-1	TGTGCTAGTGGTTTACATAACAGGGGTGGAGAGCAGTTCTTC	CASGLHNRGGEQFF
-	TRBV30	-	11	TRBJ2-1	TGTGCCTGGAGTGCCCTCTATGAGCAGTTCTTC	CAWSALYEQFF
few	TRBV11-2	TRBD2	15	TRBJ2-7	TGTGCCAGCAGCACTAGCGGGAGGAACCCTACGGGGCAGTACTTC	CASSTSGRNPTGQYF
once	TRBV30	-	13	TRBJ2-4	TGTGCCTGGAGTGTAAGGGGACCAAACTTTCAGTACTTC	CAWSVRGPNFQYF
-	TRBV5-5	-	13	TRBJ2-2	TGTGCCAGCAGCTCACAGTGGCCCGGGGAGCTGTTTTTT	CASSSQWPGELFF
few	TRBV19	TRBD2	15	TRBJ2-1	TGTGCCAGTCTTGGACTAGCGGAACGTCGGAATGAGCAGTTCTTC	CASLGLAERRNEQFF